The clone carrying this TCR beta chain was detected only a few times. Its antigen is as yet unknown. With V trimmed by 6 bases and J by 5 bases, 9 bases remained unmatched. Germline CDR1 reads MNHEY; CDR2 reads SMNVEV (reference sequence). This CDR3 has 14 residues. The sample comes from a study of cytomegalovirus exposure and HLA in healthy donors. General observations from the study: About 87% or about 30% of the time was how often most TCR beta V segments were productive, according to an earlier analysis. Despite most TCR sequences being rare, some public TCRs occurred in many donors. The study listed 150 to 200 cytomegalovirus-associated TCR beta chains.

The PCR contained 60 Vbeta and 13 Jbeta primers. Sequencing used immunoSEQ multiplex PCR; TCRdb keeps in-frame clones, though not all of them. The sample contains about 170,000 clones, around four fifths of which appear only once. The sample consisted of PBMCs. V is TRBV27 and J is TRBJ1-2; 7 bases agree with TRBD1. The sequence was obtained from a woman aged 50 to 60 in good health and CMV-seropositive. This CDR3 is CASRGGQRAYGYTF. The CDR3 DNA sequence: TGTGCCAGCAGAGGGGGACAGCGAGCATATGGCTACACCTTC.